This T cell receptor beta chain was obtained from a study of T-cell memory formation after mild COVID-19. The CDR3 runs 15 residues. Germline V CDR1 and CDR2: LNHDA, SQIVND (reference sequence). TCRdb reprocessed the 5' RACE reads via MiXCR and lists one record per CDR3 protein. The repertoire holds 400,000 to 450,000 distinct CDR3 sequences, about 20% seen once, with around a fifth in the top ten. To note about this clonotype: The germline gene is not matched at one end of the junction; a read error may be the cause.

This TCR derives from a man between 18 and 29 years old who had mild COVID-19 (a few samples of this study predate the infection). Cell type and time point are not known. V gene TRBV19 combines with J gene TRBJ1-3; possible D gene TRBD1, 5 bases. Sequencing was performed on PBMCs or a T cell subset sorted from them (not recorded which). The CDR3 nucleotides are TGTTCCAGTAGTACACTCGACAGTTCTGGAAACACCATATATTTT. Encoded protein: CSSSTLDSSGNTIYF. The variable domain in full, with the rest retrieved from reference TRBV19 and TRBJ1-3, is DGGITQSPKYLFRKEGQNVTLSCEQNLNHDAMYWYRQDPGQGLRLIYYSQIVNDFQKGDIAEGYSVSREKKESFPLTVTSAQKNPTAFYLCSSSTLDSSGNTIYFGEGSWLTVV.